This entry lists 9 T cell receptor beta chains sequenced from one sample in a study of cytomegalovirus exposure and HLA in healthy donors. Measured with immunoSEQ multiplex PCR; TCRdb has only the in-frame clones, and not every one. This sample has hundreds of thousands of clones, with approximately 90% found just once. Material for sequencing was PBMCs. These receptors all stem from a woman between 18 and 29 years old in good health and CMV-seronegative.

The chain links TRBV29-1 to TRBJ1-1; a weak D match, TRBD1 (5 bases). Trimming shortened V by 6 bases and J by 1 base, and 15 bases separated the two germline ends. Germline V CDR1 and CDR2: SQVTM, ANQGSEA. The CDR3 runs to 14 residues. The CDR3 sequence is CSVQAGPTNTEAFF. DNA of the CDR3: TGCAGCGTCCAAGCGGGACCCACGAACACTGAAGCTTTCTTT.

This clone has just one count. V and J are TRBV4-1 and TRBJ1-2; 10 bases line up with TRBD1. The germline gives CDR1 MGHRA, CDR2 YSYEKL. After removal of 9 bases from V and 8 bases from J, the junction contained 12 bases not matched to a gene. The CDR3 consists of 14 residues. CDR3 sequence reads: CASSRQGATSGYTF. CDR3 sequence (DNA): TGCGCCAGTTCTCGACAGGGGGCTACTAGCGGCTACACCTTC.

This chain joins TRBV5-5 and TRBJ2-6; TRBD2 might be the D (5 bases). The CDR3 sequence is 15 residues long. Germline lookup yields CDR1 SGHKS and CDR2 YYEKEE (reference sequence). The ends were cut back, 1 base at V and 3 bases at J, with 8 bases in the middle. The CDR3 DNA reads as TGTGCCAGCAGCTTGTTGCGGGTTGGGGCCAACGTCCTGACTTTC. This gives the protein CASSLLRVGANVLTF.

The V and J genes are TRBV10-1 and TRBJ2-5; maybe TRBD1 (7 bases). From germline, CDR1 is WNHNN and CDR2 SYGVQD (reference sequence). Trimming left V 3 bases short and J 5 bases short, with 16 bases between. This CDR3 has 15 amino acids. DNA for the CDR3: TGCGCCAGCAGTGATGGAGGGGGCAGGATGGAGACCCAGTACTTC. It codes for CASSDGGGRMETQYF.

The genes are TRBV7-2 and TRBJ1-5; 7 bases align to TRBD1. The trim removed 9 bases at V and 4 bases at J, leaving 9 bases unmatched. This CDR3 has 14 amino acids. Germline V CDR1 and CDR2: SGHTA, FQGNSA. The CDR3 coding sequence is TGTGCCAGTGCTAAGGGGACAGTAAATCAGCCCCAGCATTTT. As protein: CASAKGTVNQPQHF.

The chain recombines TRBV5-1 with TRBJ1-5; D is possibly TRBD1 (6 bases). Germline V gene data show CDR1 as SGHRS and CDR2 as YFSETQ. V lost 1 base to trimming and J lost 1 base, with 9 bases between them. The CDR3 consists of 15 residues. CDR3 amino acids: CASSLQGRSNQPQHF. In nucleotides, the CDR3 is TGCGCCAGCAGCTTGCAGGGGCGAAGCAATCAGCCCCAGCATTTT.

The chain recombines TRBV27 with TRBJ1-3; TRBD1 agrees at 8 bases. The CDR3 spans 15 residues. The V gene end was trimmed by 5 bases and the J gene end by 3 bases; junction bases not matched to a gene: 6. Germline assignment: CDR1 MNHEY and CDR2 SMNVEV (reference sequence). The CDR3 loop reads CASSLRGLDGNTIYF. CDR3 bases: TGTGCCAGCAGTCTCAGGGGGCTTGATGGAAACACCATATATTTT.

V gene TRBV7-9 combines with J gene TRBJ1-3; unclear D gene. Trimming took 5 bases from V and 2 from J, leaving 13 bases between them. The germline CDR1 and CDR2 sequences are SEHNR and FQNEAQ (reference sequence). There are 15 residues in the CDR3. This chain's CDR3 is CASSPTRGTGNTIYF. DNA for the CDR3: TGTGCCAGCAGCCCGACGCGGGGAACTGGAAACACCATATATTTT.

The chain has TRBV7-9 and TRBJ2-5; D uncertain. The CDR3 has 14 amino acids. Trimming removed 1 base from V and 3 bases from J, with 9 bases in between. Germline CDR1 SEHNR, CDR2 FQNEAQ (reference sequence). The CDR3 reads CASSLGAEKETQYF. CDR3 nucleotide sequence: TGTGCCAGCAGCTTAGGCGCGGAGAAAGAGACCCAGTACTTC.